This passage covers 23 T cell receptor beta chains from one sample sequenced in a study of CD8+ T cells in alopecia areata. In each case, RNA was isolated and then reverse transcribed into cDNA as the sequencing template. Clones were sequenced by immunoSEQ multiplex PCR, and TCRdb holds only the in-frame ones, with some missing. The specimen has about 5,900 clones, none found just once. Time point given: mouse skin 6 weeks after grafting, around onset of hair loss. The sample was skin, taken at week 6. The receptors originated from a C3H/HeJ mouse with alopecia areata. The strain bears MHC haplotype H2-k.

There are a few counts of this clone. Gene names are mouse gene names. CDR3 amino acids: CAWSLFGRLNSYNSPLYF. The sequenced part of the CDR3 DNA is TGTGCCTGGAGTCTATTCGGGCGACTGAATTCCTATAATTCGCCC. V gene TRBV31 combines with J gene TRBJ1-6; D call uncertain. The read falls 3 residues short of the CDR3 end, and the missing part is taken from the germline J gene. TRBJ1-6 is an open reading frame, and its role is uncertain. This CDR3 has 18 residues. Trimming took off 0 bases at V and 0 bases at J, with 15 bases between the two ends. In germline, CDR1 is GKSSPN, CDR2 SITVG.

As concerns this clone: Mouse names are used for the genes. The CDR3 end is not reached by the read, which stops 4 residues before it; the germline J gene fills it in. This chain connects TRBV13-2 to TRBJ2-4; 11 bases are shared with TRBD2. CDR1 is NNHNN and CDR2 is SYGAGS in the germline V gene (reference sequence). The CDR3 contains 16 residues. V trimming: 0 bases; J trimming: 2 bases; junction bases outside the gene matches: 2. The part of the CDR3 DNA that was read is TGTGCCAGCGGTGATGGGACTGGGGGGAATCAAAAC. This sequence encodes CASGDGTGGNQN. The entire CDR3 reads CASGDGTGGNQNTLYF.

This clone was counted many times. Mouse germline and gene names are used. The read is 4 residues too short to cover the CDR3 end, so that end is filled in from the germline J gene. The V and J genes are TRBV13-2 and TRBJ1-1, with 7 bases aligning to TRBD1. The trim removed 3 bases at V and 0 bases at J, leaving 5 bases unmatched. Germline CDR1 and CDR2: NNHNN and SYGAGS (reference sequence). This CDR3 is built from 15 residues. The CDR3 loop reads CASGAPGTANTEVFF. The covered CDR3 bases are TGTGCCAGCGGTGCCCCCGGGACAGCAAACACA.

As concerns this clone: The genes are named according to mouse. The CDR3 end lies 4 residues beyond the end of the read and is filled in from the germline J gene. The rearrangement links TRBV5 to TRBJ2-1; 13 bases map to TRBD2. The junction had 2 bases not matched to a gene; V was cut back by 3 bases and J by 6 bases. The CDR3 consists of 15 residues. Germline CDR1 and CDR2: LGHNA and YNLKQL (reference sequence). CDR3 DNA (partial): TGTGCCAGCAGCCACGGACTGGGGGGGCTTGCT. Translated, it gives CASSHGLGGLA. From start to end, the CDR3 is CASSHGLGGLAEQFF.

This clone was counted at least ten times. Mouse germline and gene names are used. The CDR3 end lies 4 residues beyond the end of the read and is filled in from the germline J gene. V usage is TRBV13-3 and J usage is TRBJ2-1; 7 nucleotides line up with TRBD2. The CDR3 sequence is 14 residues long. After removal of 4 bases from V and 1 base from J, the junction contained 2 bases not matched to a gene. Germline V gene lookup returns CDR1 NNHDY and CDR2 SYVADS. The chain's CDR3 is CASSPWGNYAEQFF. The DNA read from the CDR3 is TGTGCCAGCAGTCCCTGGGGGAACTATGCT.

This clone showed up many times. Germline and genes: mouse. The read falls 4 residues short of the CDR3 end, and the missing part is taken from the germline J gene. The chain joins TRBV1 to TRBJ1-2; tentative D call: TRBD1 (5 bases). CDR3 size: 15 residues. Germline CDR1 reads NSQYPW; CDR2 reads LRSPGD (reference sequence). The V gene lost 0 bases and the J gene lost 2 bases, with 10 bases spanning the gap. The sequenced part of the CDR3 DNA is TGCACCTGCAGTGCAGACAGGGAGGGGAACTCC. Protein: CTCSADREGNS. The whole CDR3 sequence is CTCSADREGNSDYTF.

This clone was observed a few times. Mouse gene names apply. The CDR3 end lies 3 residues beyond the end of the read and is filled in from the germline J gene. The chain joins TRBV19 to TRBJ1-6; 8 bases agree with TRBD1. TRBJ1-6 is annotated as an ORF whose role is uncertain. Germline V lookup: CDR1 FNHDT, CDR2 SITEND (reference sequence). This CDR3 has 14 amino acids. J gave up 7 bases and V 5 bases, and 5 bases lay outside the gene matches. The chain's CDR3 is CASRSDRGNSPLYF. CDR3 DNA (partial): TGTGCCAGCAGATCAGACAGGGGCAATTCGCCC.

This clone was counted only a few times. The listed genes are named as in mouse. The part of the CDR3 DNA that was read is TGTGCCAGCAGTCCACCCCTGGGGGGAAACCAAGAC. This sequence encodes CASSPPLGGNQD. The CDR3 as a whole reads CASSPPLGGNQDTQYF. The rearrangement uses TRBV24 and TRBJ2-5, with TRBD2 matching over 8 bases. The read is 4 residues too short to cover the CDR3 end, so that end is filled in from the germline J gene. This CDR3 contains 16 residues. Germline CDR1 KGHTA, CDR2 FRNEEI. The V and J ends lost 4 bases and 0 bases, in that order; junction bases with no gene match: 6.

This clone is classed as medium-sized. These gene names are mouse names. The read ends 3 residues before the CDR3 terminus; that terminus is restored from the germline J gene. The chain carries TRBV13-1 and TRBJ1-6; TRBD1 matches at 11 bases. TRBJ1-6 is flagged as an ORF with uncertain function. V lost 5 bases, J lost 7 bases, and 2 bases stayed unmatched. CDR3 length equals 14 residues. Germline V gene lookup returns CDR1 NSHNY and CDR2 SYGAGN. CDR3 DNA (partial): TGTGCCAGCAGCGGGACAGGGGGGAATTCGCCC. Protein sequence: CASSGTGGNSP. The whole CDR3 sequence is CASSGTGGNSPLYF.

As to this clone: Mouse germline and gene names are used. The read ends 4 residues early relative to the CDR3; the germline J gene fills the gap. V is TRBV31 and J is TRBJ2-5; D may be TRBD2 (6 bases). The germline CDR1 and CDR2 sequences are GKSSPN and SITVG. V gave up 2 bases and J gave up 3 bases, with 9 bases separating them. The CDR3 contains 13 residues. The CDR3 region is CAWSSGVQDTQYF. The CDR3 DNA, read in part, is TGTGCCTGGAGTTCTGGGGTTCAAGAC. Looking up the rest from reference TRBV31 and TRBJ2-5 gives the full variable domain: AQTIHQWPVAEIKAVGSPLSLGCTIKGKSSPNLYWYWQATGGTLQQLFYSITVGQVESVVQLNLSASRPKDDQFILSTEKLLLSHSGFYLCAWSSGVQDTQYFGPGTRLLVL.

As concerns this clone: These gene names are mouse names. The observed sequence ends 4 residues before the CDR3 terminus, with the missing tail filled in from the germline J gene. This rearrangement joins TRBV29 to TRBJ2-1, with D possibly TRBD1 on 5 matching bases. With 8 bases removed from V and 0 bases from J, the gap between germline ends came to 8 bases. This CDR3 is built from 13 residues. Germline V CDR1 and CDR2: MSHET, SYDVDS. CDR3 bases read: TGTGCTAGCGAGGGGAATAACTATGCT. Translation: CASEGNNYA. The CDR3, in full, reads CASEGNNYAEQFF.

This clone showed up many times. The listed genes are named as in mouse. The read terminates 4 residues ahead of where the CDR3 ends, so the germline J gene completes it. The gene calls are TRBV5 and TRBJ2-5, with D possibly being TRBD2 (6 bases). The V end lost 3 bases, the J end lost 3 bases, and 10 bases lay between the germline ends. The germline gives CDR1 LGHNA, CDR2 YNLKQL (reference sequence). This CDR3 is 14 amino acids long. CDR3 DNA (partial): TGTGCCAGCAGCCATGTGACTGGACAAGAC. Amino acid sequence: CASSHVTGQD. The full CDR3 sequence reads CASSHVTGQDTQYF.

To note about this clone: Gene names follow the mouse nomenclature. The read finishes 4 residues shy of the CDR3 end, and the germline J gene is used to complete it. The rearrangement joins TRBV13-1 to TRBJ2-5; D gene uncertain. Between the trimmed V and J ends, which lost 3 bases and 0 bases, there was a span of 8 bases. CDR3 size: 14 residues. Germline V lookup: CDR1 NSHNY, CDR2 SYGAGN. CDR3 protein: CASSGQFNQDTQYF. Incomplete CDR3 DNA: TGTGCCAGCAGTGGACAATTTAACCAAGAC.

This clone was seen many times. Gene names denote mouse genes. The CDR3 end is not reached by the read, which stops 4 residues before it; the germline J gene fills it in. The V call is TRBV5, the J call TRBJ2-4; the D is unclear. Germline V gene sequence: CDR1 LGHNA, CDR2 YNLKQL (reference sequence). V lost 3 bases and J lost 2, with 6 bases in between. There are 13 residues in the CDR3. The sequenced CDR3 bases are TGTGCCAGCAGCCAGCAGATTCAAAAC. It yields the protein CASSQQIQN. The CDR3 as a whole reads CASSQQIQNTLYF.

Judged by abundance, this clone is medium-sized. The gene symbols are mouse symbols. The observed sequence ends 4 residues before the CDR3 terminus, with the missing tail filled in from the germline J gene. The chain employs TRBV31 and TRBJ2-7, with 11 nucleotides matching TRBD2. CDR3 size: 15 residues. Germline assignment: CDR1 GKSSPN and CDR2 SITVG. V lost 3 bases and J lost 3; bases outside the gene matches: 7. The CDR3 loop is CAWRPPGLGDYEQYF. CDR3 DNA (partial): TGTGCCTGGAGACCTCCGGGACTGGGGGACTAT.

This clone was observed a few times. Germline and genes here are mouse. Partial CDR3 DNA: TGTGCCAGCAGCCCCAATCAGATTAACCAAGAC. This sequence encodes CASSPNQINQD. The complete CDR3 protein is CASSPNQINQDTQYF. This sequence joins TRBV5 and TRBJ2-5, with unresolved D. The DNA ends 4 residues before the CDR3 does, and the rest of the CDR3 is filled in from the germline J gene. Germline V gene data show CDR1 as LGHNA and CDR2 as YNLKQL (reference sequence). V lost 4 bases to trimming and J lost 0 bases, with 11 bases between them. The CDR3 runs to 15 residues.

The sample holds many counts of this clone. Gene names and germline match the mouse. The read terminates 4 residues ahead of where the CDR3 ends, so the germline J gene completes it. The chain couples TRBV1 to TRBJ2-4, with 9 positions matching TRBD2. Germline V gene sequence: CDR1 NSQYPW, CDR2 LRSPGD (reference sequence). The CDR3 consists of 15 residues. The sequenced CDR3 bases are TGCACCTGCAGTGCAGATTCTGGGGGGGAAAAC. It codes for CTCSADSGGEN. In full, the CDR3 reads CTCSADSGGENTLYF. The variable domain in full, completed from reference TRBV1 and TRBJ2-4, reads VTLLEQNPRWRLVPRGQAVNLRCILKNSQYPWMSWYQQDLQKQLQWLFTLRSPGDKEVKSLPGADYLATRVTDTELRLQVANMSQGRTLYCTCSADSGGENTLYFGAGTRLSVL.

About this clone itself: The gene symbols are mouse symbols. The observed sequence ends 4 residues before the CDR3 terminus, with the missing tail filled in from the germline J gene. V is TRBV13-2 and J is TRBJ2-4; D might be TRBD1 (6 bases). This CDR3 spans 14 amino acids. Trimming left V 3 bases short and J 0 bases short, with 8 bases between. Germline CDR1 is NNHNN and CDR2 is SYGAGS (reference sequence). This CDR3 is CASGGDNSQNTLYF. The part of the CDR3 DNA that was read is TGTGCCAGCGGTGGGGACAATAGTCAAAAC.

This clone has just a few counts. Mouse names are used for the genes. The read halts 4 residues ahead of the CDR3 end, with the missing end drawn from the germline J gene. V and J are TRBV13-3 and TRBJ1-2, with 8 positions matching TRBD1. The CDR3 has 15 amino acids. The germline gives CDR1 NNHDY, CDR2 SYVADS. The CDR3 loop is CASSAADRAGSDYTF. Incomplete CDR3 DNA: TGTGCCAGCAGTGCAGCGGACAGGGCGGGGTCC.

Turning to this clone: Any gene name here is a mouse gene name. The read halts 4 residues ahead of the CDR3 end, with the missing end drawn from the germline J gene. This chain joins TRBV29 and TRBJ2-7; 9 nucleotides agree with TRBD2. Germline assignment: CDR1 MSHET and CDR2 SYDVDS. The CDR3 spans 14 residues. The CDR3 DNA, read in part, is TGTGCTAGCAGTTTATCCTGGGGGGGGTAT. Translating gives CASSLSWGGY. The whole CDR3 protein is CASSLSWGGYEQYF. Together with reference TRBV29 and TRBJ2-7, the CDR3 gives the full variable domain: DMKVTQMPRYLIKRMGENVLLECGQDMSHETMYWYRQDPGLGLQLIYISYDVDSNSEGDIPKGYRVSRKKREHFSLILDSAKTNQTSVYFCASSLSWGGYEQYFGPGTRLTVL.

A note on this clone: The gene names here belong to mouse. The read stops 4 residues short of the end of the CDR3; the missing end is completed from the germline J gene. V gene TRBV5 combines with J gene TRBJ2-1, with TRBD1 matching 10 bases. Germline loops: CDR1 LGHNA, CDR2 YNLKQL (reference sequence). The V segment lost 3 bases and the J segment 1 base; nucleotides outside the gene matches: 0. The CDR3 is 15 residues long. CDR3 amino acids: CASSQGQGNYAEQFF. The DNA read from the CDR3 is TGTGCCAGCAGCCAGGGACAGGGGAACTATGCT.

A word on this clone: Gene names denote mouse genes. The read falls 4 residues short of the CDR3 end, and the missing part is taken from the germline J gene. This sequence joins TRBV5 and TRBJ1-1, with TRBD1 matching over 8 bases. V lost 0 bases and J lost 1; bases outside the gene matches: 10. CDR1 is LGHNA and CDR2 is YNLKQL in the germline V gene (reference sequence). This CDR3 is built from 18 residues. CDR3 region: CASSQDLDRGGGNTEVFF. The sequenced CDR3 bases are TGTGCCAGCAGCCAAGATTTAGACAGGGGAGGAGGGAACACA.

This clone was detected many times. Germline and genes: mouse. The read ends 4 residues shy of where the CDR3 ends; the end is completed using the germline J gene. V is TRBV13-2 and J is TRBJ1-2; the match to TRBD1 covers 11 bases. J lost 1 base, V lost 3 bases, and 2 bases had no gene match. Germline CDR1 NNHNN, CDR2 SYGAGS (reference sequence). CDR3 size: 15 residues. CDR3 DNA, as far as it was read: TGTGCCAGCGGTGGGGGGACAGGGGGAAACTCC. Translating gives CASGGGTGGNS. The complete CDR3 sequence is CASGGGTGGNSDYTF.